This T cell receptor (beta chain) was sequenced in a study of blood T cells in healthy people across ages. Study outcomes and limitations: Both higher diversity and more naive CD4+ cells marked long-lived donors when set against aged donors.

Each donor had 8.5 to 10 milliliters of peripheral blood drawn. The V end was cut by 2 bases, the J end by 8 bases, with 25 bases between. Germline loops: CDR1 MNHEY, CDR2 SVGEGT. CDR3 size: 18 residues. Comment on this clonotype: Its antigen is not identified.

The second PCR ran roughly 6 to 11 cycles with a sample-barcoded 5' primer and J-beta primers. Each sample provided no less than 3 million CDR3-containing paired-end reads. TCRdb redid the calling of the 5' RACE reads with MiXCR, one entry per CDR3 protein. The sample has about 1,500,000 distinct CDR3 sequences; around 39% are singletons. What was sequenced was blood. J is TRBJ2-1 and V is TRBV6-2 or TRBV6-3; tentatively, D is TRBD2 (6 bases). This sequence was found in a woman under 30 in good health. The CDR3 region has the DNA TGTGCCAGCAGTTACCCAGGGACTCCCACCGTTCCCCCCGATGAGCAGTTCTTC. It is translated as CASSYPGTPTVPPDEQFF.